The rows below give T cell receptor beta chains drawn from one sample of a study of T cells after yellow fever vaccination. TCRdb ran MiXCR on the 5' RACE reads and lists one entry per CDR3 protein. The sample has 550,000 to 750,000 distinct CDR3 sequences, about 13% seen once. Sample: PBMCs, taken on the day of the yellow fever booster vaccination. The receptors here all came from a man aged 30-40 years who received the YFV17D yellow fever vaccine. CDR3s include the opening cysteine and the closing phenylalanine or tryptophan. The D gene is left open where the match is weak. Part of the rows lack a size; the others show once, few, many or a class for expanded clones.

size: .; D: .; J: TRBJ2-5; V: TRBV24-1; CDR3: CATSDLNGETQYF; DNA: TGTGCCACCAGTGATTTGAATGGAGAGACCCAGTACTTC
size: .; D: TRBD2; J: TRBJ2-1; V: TRBV7-8; CDR3: CASSWGGYNEQFF; DNA: TGTGCCAGCAGCTGGGGAGGGTACAATGAGCAGTTCTTC
size: many; D: .; J: TRBJ2-1; V: TRBV5-1; CDR3: CASSPRAKVSHNEQFF; DNA: TGCGCCAGCAGCCCGCGGGCTAAGGTCAGTCACAATGAGCAGTTCTTC
size: many; D: .; J: TRBJ1-2; V: TRBV19; CDR3: CASSTPGVGYTF; DNA: TGTGCCAGTAGTACCCCAGGGGTTGGCTACACCTTC
size: few; D: TRBD1; J: TRBJ1-5; V: TRBV27; CDR3: CASSRQGNQPQHF; DNA: TGTGCCAGCAGCAGACAGGGGAATCAGCCCCAGCATTTT
size: .; D: .; J: TRBJ2-2; V: TRBV4-3; CDR3: CASSQDPWAGELFF; DNA: TGCGCCAGCAGCCAAGATCCCTGGGCCGGGGAGCTGTTTTTT
size: few; D: .; J: TRBJ1-2; V: TRBV6-6; CDR3: CASSLDSTNGYTF; DNA: TGTGCCAGCAGTTTGGACAGCACCAATGGCTACACCTTC
size: .; D: TRBD1; J: TRBJ2-2; V: TRBV30; CDR3: CAWSVGQGVSTGELFF; DNA: TGTGCCTGGAGTGTTGGACAGGGTGTGAGCACCGGGGAGCTGTTTTTT
size: few; D: .; J: TRBJ2-7; V: TRBV3-1; CDR3: CASSHGQYYEQYF; DNA: TGTGCCAGCAGCCACGGACAGTACTACGAGCAGTACTTC
size: .; D: .; J: TRBJ1-5; V: TRBV20-1; CDR3: CSAINRAGNQPQHF; DNA: TGCAGTGCAATTAACAGGGCCGGCAATCAGCCCCAGCATTTT
size: few; D: .; J: TRBJ2-7; V: TRBV27; CDR3: CASTLIGPTSNEQYF; DNA: TGTGCCAGCACCCTTATCGGGCCTACCTCGAACGAGCAGTACTTC
size: few; D: .; J: TRBJ2-1; V: TRBV7-2; CDR3: CASSLEPALPRGEQFF; DNA: TGTGCCAGCAGCTTAGAGCCCGCCCTTCCAAGAGGCGAGCAGTTCTTC
size: few; D: .; J: TRBJ1-4; V: TRBV9; CDR3: CASTSGTSSEKLFF; DNA: TGTGCCAGCACCTCCGGGACTTCCAGTGAAAAACTGTTTTTT
size: few; D: TRBD2; J: TRBJ2-1; V: TRBV5-6; CDR3: CASSESTLGLASNEQFF; DNA: TGTGCCAGCAGCGAAAGCACGCTCGGACTAGCGAGCAATGAGCAGTTCTTC
size: few; D: .; J: TRBJ2-3; V: TRBV13; CDR3: CASSIASTDTQYF; DNA: TGTGCCAGCAGCATTGCAAGCACAGATACGCAGTATTTT
size: few; D: .; J: TRBJ2-1; V: TRBV3-1; CDR3: CASSHAVANEQFF; DNA: TGTGCCAGCAGCCACGCCGTAGCGAATGAGCAGTTCTTC
size: few; D: .; J: TRBJ2-1; V: TRBV6-1; CDR3: CASSTTTGRVLNEQFF; DNA: TGTGCCAGCAGTACAACAACGGGCAGGGTTTTGAATGAGCAGTTCTTC
size: many; D: .; J: TRBJ2-7; V: TRBV29-1; CDR3: CSVGGSSYEQYF; DNA: TGCAGCGTTGGTGGAAGTTCCTACGAGCAGTACTTC
size: .; D: TRBD1; J: TRBJ2-1; V: TRBV27; CDR3: CATLGPRGISYNEQFF; DNA: TGTGCCACCCTGGGTCCCAGGGGGATTTCCTACAATGAGCAGTTCTTC
size: .; D: .; J: TRBJ1-2; V: TRBV12-3/TRBV12-4; CDR3: CASSFLGGNGYTF; DNA: TGTGCCAGCAGTTTCCTGGGCGGAAATGGCTACACCTTC
size: .; D: .; J: TRBJ2-2; V: TRBV5-1; CDR3: CASRPDPGITGELFF; DNA: TGCGCCAGCAGACCAGATCCAGGTATCACCGGGGAGCTGTTTTTT
size: .; D: .; J: TRBJ1-1; V: TRBV3-1; CDR3: CASSPGDLNTEAFF; DNA: TGTGCCAGCAGCCCTGGGGACCTGAACACTGAAGCTTTCTTT
size: .; D: .; J: TRBJ2-5; V: TRBV4-3; CDR3: CASSQEASGRAKETQYF; DNA: TGCGCCAGCAGCCAAGAAGCAAGCGGGCGTGCAAAAGAGACCCAGTACTTC